This T cell receptor beta chain was identified during a study of regulatory T cells in long-lasting Graves disease. Across the study: Graves' cases, newly diagnosed, had used antithyroid drugs under 3 months.

The time point here: newly diagnosed GD, antithyroid drugs for less than 3 months. RNA isolated from PBMCs was used to make the TCR library. Sequencing libraries for TCR beta were prepared with iRepertoire HTBI primers and Arm-PCR of CDR3 regions. TCRdb ran MiXCR on the multiplex PCR reads and lists one entry per CDR3 protein. The repertoire includes 350,000 to 450,000 distinct CDR3 sequences, approximately 16% of them detected once, and just under 30% sits in the top ten. Trimming took 5 bases from V and 4 from J, leaving 9 bases between them. The CDR3 runs 13 residues. In germline, CDR1 is MRHNA, CDR2 SNTAGT. The sample also formed part of further work on T cells in Graves' hyperthyroidism and ophthalmopathy. Per that paper: Within blood appeared most thyroid clonotypes that had expanded above 0.001.

The rearrangement links TRBV6-4 to TRBJ1-5, with D possibly TRBD1 on 5 matching bases. The source was peripheral blood mononuclear cells (PBMCs), collected at new diagnosis, from a patient treated with antithyroid drugs. This sequence was found in a man in his forties with Graves disease. CDR3 protein: CASSRTCNQPQHF. The CDR3 bases are TGTGCCAGCAGTCGGACATGTAATCAGCCCCAGCATTTT.